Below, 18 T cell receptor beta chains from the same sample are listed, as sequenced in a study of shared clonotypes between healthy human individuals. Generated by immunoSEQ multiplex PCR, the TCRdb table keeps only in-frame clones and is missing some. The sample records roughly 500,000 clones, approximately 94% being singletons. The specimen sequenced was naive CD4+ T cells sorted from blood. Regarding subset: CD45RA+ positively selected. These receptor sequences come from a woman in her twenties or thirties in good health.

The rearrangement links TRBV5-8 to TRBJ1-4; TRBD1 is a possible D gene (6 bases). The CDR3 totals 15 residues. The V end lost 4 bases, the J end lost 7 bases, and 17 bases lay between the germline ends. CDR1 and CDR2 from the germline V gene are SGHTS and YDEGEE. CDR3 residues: CASSEGQPGGEKLFF. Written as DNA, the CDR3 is TGTGCCAGCAGCGAAGGACAGCCCGGGGGTGAAAAACTGTTTTTT.

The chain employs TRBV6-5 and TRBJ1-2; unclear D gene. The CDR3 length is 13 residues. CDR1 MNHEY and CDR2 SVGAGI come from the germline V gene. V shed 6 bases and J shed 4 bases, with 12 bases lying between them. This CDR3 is CASSRDIAYGYTF. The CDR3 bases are TGTGCCAGCAGCCGAGACATAGCCTATGGCTACACCTTC.

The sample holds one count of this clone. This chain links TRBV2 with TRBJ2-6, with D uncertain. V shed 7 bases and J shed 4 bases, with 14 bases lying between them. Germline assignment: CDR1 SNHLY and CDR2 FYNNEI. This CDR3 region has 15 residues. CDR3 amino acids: CASTRRVSGANVLTF. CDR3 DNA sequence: TGTGCCAGCACCCGTCGGGTGTCAGGGGCCAACGTCCTGACTTTC.

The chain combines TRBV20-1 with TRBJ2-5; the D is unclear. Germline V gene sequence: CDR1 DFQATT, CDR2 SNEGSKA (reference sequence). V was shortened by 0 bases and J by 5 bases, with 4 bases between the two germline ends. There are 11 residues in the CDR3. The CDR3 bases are TGCAGTGCTAGAGATTCGGAGACCCAGTACTTC. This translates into CSARDSETQYF.

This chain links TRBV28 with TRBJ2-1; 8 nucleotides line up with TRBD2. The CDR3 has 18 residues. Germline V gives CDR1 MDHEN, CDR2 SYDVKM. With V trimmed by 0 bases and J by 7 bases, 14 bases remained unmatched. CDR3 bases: TGTGCCAGCAGTTTATGGGTTGGAAGAGCGGGAGTTCAAAATGAGCAGTTCTTC. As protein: CASSLWVGRAGVQNEQFF.

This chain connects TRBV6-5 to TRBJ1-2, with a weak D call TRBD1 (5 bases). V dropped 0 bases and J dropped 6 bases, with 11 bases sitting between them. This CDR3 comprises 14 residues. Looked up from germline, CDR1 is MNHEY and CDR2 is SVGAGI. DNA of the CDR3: TGTGCCAGCAGTTACTCGGCCAGGGTTAATGGCTACACCTTC. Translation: CASSYSARVNGYTF.

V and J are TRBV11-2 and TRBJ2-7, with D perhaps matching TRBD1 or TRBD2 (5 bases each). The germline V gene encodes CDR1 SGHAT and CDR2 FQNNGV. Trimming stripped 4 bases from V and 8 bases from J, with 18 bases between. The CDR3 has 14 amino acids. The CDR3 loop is CASSSPGTPPKQYF. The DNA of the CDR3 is TGTGCCAGCAGCTCGCCCGGGACCCCTCCCAAGCAGTACTTC.

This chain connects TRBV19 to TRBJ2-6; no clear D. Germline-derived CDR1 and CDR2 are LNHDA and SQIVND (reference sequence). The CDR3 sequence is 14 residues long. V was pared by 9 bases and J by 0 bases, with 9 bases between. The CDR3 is CASVPNSGANVLTF. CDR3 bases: TGTGCCAGCGTTCCAAACTCTGGGGCCAACGTCCTGACTTTC.

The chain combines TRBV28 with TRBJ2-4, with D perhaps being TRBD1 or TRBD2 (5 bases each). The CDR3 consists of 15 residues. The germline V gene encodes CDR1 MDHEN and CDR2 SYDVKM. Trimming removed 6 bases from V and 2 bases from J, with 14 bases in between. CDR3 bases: TGTGCCAGCAGATCGACCGGGGCCCCCAAAAACATTCAGTACTTC. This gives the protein CASRSTGAPKNIQYF.

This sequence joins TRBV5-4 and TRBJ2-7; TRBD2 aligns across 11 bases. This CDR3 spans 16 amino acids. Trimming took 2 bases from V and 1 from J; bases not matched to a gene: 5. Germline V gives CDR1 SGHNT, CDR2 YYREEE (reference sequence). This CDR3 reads CASSFGGTSGSYEQYF. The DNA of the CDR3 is TGTGCCAGCAGCTTTGGCGGGACTAGCGGTTCCTACGAGCAGTACTTC.

DNA of the CDR3: TGTGCCAGTATTCCCGGGGGAGCGGGAAGCACAGATACGCAGTATTTT. The encoded protein is CASIPGGAGSTDTQYF. This chain uses TRBV19 with TRBJ2-3; 7 nucleotides line up with TRBD2. The CDR3 runs 16 residues. Germline CDR1 reads LNHDA; CDR2 reads SQIVND (reference sequence). The V gene end was trimmed by 7 bases and the J gene end by 0 bases; junction bases not matched to a gene: 10.

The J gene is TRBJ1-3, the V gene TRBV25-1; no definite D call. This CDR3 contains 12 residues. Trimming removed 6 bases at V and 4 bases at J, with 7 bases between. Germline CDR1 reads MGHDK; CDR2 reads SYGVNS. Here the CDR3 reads CASSYVGNTIYF. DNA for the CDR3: TGTGCCAGCAGCTACGTGGGAAACACCATATATTTT.

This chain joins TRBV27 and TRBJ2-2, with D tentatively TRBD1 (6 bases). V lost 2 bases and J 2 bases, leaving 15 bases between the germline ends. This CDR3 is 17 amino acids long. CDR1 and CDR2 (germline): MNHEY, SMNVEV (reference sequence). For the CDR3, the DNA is TGTGCCAGCAGTTTAACGGACAGCCAGACCAACACCGGGGAGCTGTTTTTT. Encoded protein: CASSLTDSQTNTGELFF.

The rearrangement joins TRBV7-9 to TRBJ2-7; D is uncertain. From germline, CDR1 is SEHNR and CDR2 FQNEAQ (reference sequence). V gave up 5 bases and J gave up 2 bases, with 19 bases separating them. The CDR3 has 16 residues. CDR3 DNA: TGTGCCAGCAGCCCGGCTACACCCTCCGACGCCTACGAGCAGTACTTC. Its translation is CASSPATPSDAYEQYF.

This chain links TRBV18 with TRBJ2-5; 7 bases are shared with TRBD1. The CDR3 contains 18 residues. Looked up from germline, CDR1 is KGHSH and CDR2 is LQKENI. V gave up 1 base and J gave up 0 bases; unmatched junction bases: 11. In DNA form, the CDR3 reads TGTGCCAGCTCACCACTCGGGCCGACCGGGACAGACCAAGAGACCCAGTACTTC. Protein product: CASSPLGPTGTDQETQYF.

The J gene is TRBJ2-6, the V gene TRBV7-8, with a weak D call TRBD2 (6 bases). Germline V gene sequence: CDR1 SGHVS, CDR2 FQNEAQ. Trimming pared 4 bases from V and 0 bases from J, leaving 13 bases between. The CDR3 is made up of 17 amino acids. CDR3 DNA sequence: TGTGCCAGCAGCTCGAGGACGGGGGACTCTGGGGCCAACGTCCTGACTTTC. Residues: CASSSRTGDSGANVLTF.

The DNA of the CDR3 is TGTGCCAGCAGTGAAATATGGGGAGCAGCTGAAAAACTGTTTTTT. Translated, it gives CASSEIWGAAEKLFF. This chain links TRBV6-1 with TRBJ1-4; no firm D call. CDR1 and CDR2 (germline): MNHNS, SASEGT. V was trimmed by 2 bases and J by 7 bases, leaving 14 bases between them. This CDR3 spans 15 amino acids.

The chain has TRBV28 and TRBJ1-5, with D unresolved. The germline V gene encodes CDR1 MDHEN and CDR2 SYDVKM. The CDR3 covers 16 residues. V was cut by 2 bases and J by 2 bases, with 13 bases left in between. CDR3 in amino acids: CASSLRASAGNQPQHF. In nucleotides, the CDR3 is TGTGCCAGCAGTTTAAGGGCCAGTGCGGGCAATCAGCCCCAGCATTTT.